The rows below give T cell receptor beta chains drawn from one sample of a study of T cell responses to AZD1222 COVID-19 vaccine. Clones were read by immunoSEQ multiplex PCR, and TCRdb kept only the in-frame ones, dropping some. The sample carries about 150,000 clones, over 85% recorded once. The specimen was peripheral blood, collected on day 0 of AZD1222 vaccination. These receptor sequences come from an adult in good health. Both conserved end residues are part of each CDR3. A D gene is named only where the DNA matches it firmly. The listing skips clone size in some rows; elsewhere it reads once, few, many or a size class.

j_gene,abundance,d_gene,v_gene,CDR3nt,CDR3aa
TRBJ1-1,.,.,TRBV6-2/TRBV6-3,TGTGCCAGCAGCACCACAAGGAACACTGAAGCTTTCTTT,CASSTTRNTEAFF
TRBJ2-5,once,.,TRBV5-1,TGCGCCAGCAGCTTGGTTGCGGGGGCTGAGACCCAGTACTTC,CASSLVAGAETQYF
TRBJ2-2,.,.,TRBV5-4,TGTGCCAGCAGCTTAGGAGGGACCGACACCGGGGAGCTGTTTTTT,CASSLGGTDTGELFF
TRBJ1-3,.,.,TRBV19,TGTGCCAGTCGGATAGATCCGGCAGGAAACACCATATATTTT,CASRIDPAGNTIYF
TRBJ1-4,.,TRBD1,TRBV27,TGTGCCAGCAGTTTGTCGACAGGGGATACCTTTGAAAAACTGTTTTTT,CASSLSTGDTFEKLFF
TRBJ1-2,.,TRBD1,TRBV7-8,TGTGCCAGCAGCCGGGACAGGGGCTGGACTAACTATGGCTACACCTTC,CASSRDRGWTNYGYTF
TRBJ2-4,.,TRBD1,TRBV6-2/TRBV6-3,TGTGCCAGCAGCCAAAACAGGGGAAGGGCCAAAAACATTCAGTACTTC,CASSQNRGRAKNIQYF
TRBJ2-7,.,.,TRBV2,TGTGCCAGCAGTGAAGCCTTAGACGGGCAGTACTTC,CASSEALDGQYF
TRBJ2-1,.,TRBD2,TRBV28,TGTGCCAGCAGTTTATCGTTAGCGGGAGGGCCTCATGAGCAGTTCTTC,CASSLSLAGGPHEQFF
TRBJ1-1,.,.,TRBV7-9,TGTGCCAGCAGCTTAGTTGGGGAGAACACTGAAGCTTTCTTT,CASSLVGENTEAFF
TRBJ1-1,.,.,TRBV28,TGTGCCAGCAACCCCATTACTGCGAATGAAGCTTTCTTT,CASNPITANEAFF
TRBJ1-5,.,TRBD1,TRBV19,TGTGCCAGTAGTACCACAGGGGCTCAGCCCCAGCATTTT,CASSTTGAQPQHF
TRBJ2-2,.,.,TRBV4-1,TGCGCCAGCAGCCAAGTCGTTCGAGCGGACACCGGGGAGCTGTTTTTT,CASSQVVRADTGELFF
TRBJ1-1,.,.,TRBV5-8,TGTGCCAGCAGCTTATTTCAGGGAGGGAACACTGAAGCTTTCTTT,CASSLFQGGNTEAFF
TRBJ2-2,.,TRBD2,TRBV9,TGTGCCAGCAGCGTAGCACTAGCGGGAGGCGGAACCGGGGAGCTGTTTTTT,CASSVALAGGGTGELFF
TRBJ1-2,.,.,TRBV2,TGTGCCAGCAGGGGGCCAAACTATGGCTACACCTTC,CASRGPNYGYTF
TRBJ1-2,.,.,TRBV5-8,TGTGCCAGCAGTCAGGAAAACTATGGCTACACCTTC,CASSQENYGYTF
TRBJ1-2,.,.,TRBV9,TGTGCCAGCACCGGCGGTGGGGGGCAAGGAGGCTACACCTTC,CASTGGGGQGGYTF